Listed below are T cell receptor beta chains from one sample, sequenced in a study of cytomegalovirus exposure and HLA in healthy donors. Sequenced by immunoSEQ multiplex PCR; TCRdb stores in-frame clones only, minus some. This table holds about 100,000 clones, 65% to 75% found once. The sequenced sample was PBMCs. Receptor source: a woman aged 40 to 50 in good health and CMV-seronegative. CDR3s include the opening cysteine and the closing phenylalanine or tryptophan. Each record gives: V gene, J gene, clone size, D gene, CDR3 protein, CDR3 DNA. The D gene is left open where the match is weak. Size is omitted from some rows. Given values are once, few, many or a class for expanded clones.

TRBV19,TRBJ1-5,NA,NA,CASSITQGPNQPQHF,TGTGCCAGTAGTATAACGCAGGGTCCCAATCAGCCCCAGCATTTT
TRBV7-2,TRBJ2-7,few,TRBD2,CASSPSGGGLNEQYF,TGTGCCAGCAGCCCCTCGGGAGGGGGATTAAACGAGCAGTACTTC
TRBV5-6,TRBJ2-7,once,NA,CASSLGTDYEQYF,TGTGCCAGCAGCTTGGGGACAGACTACGAGCAGTACTTC
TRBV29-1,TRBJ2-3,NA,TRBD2,CSVNAGGGTDTQYF,TGCAGCGTCAACGCGGGGGGAGGCACAGATACGCAGTATTTT
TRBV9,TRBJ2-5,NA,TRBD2,CASSEGTSGGQETQYF,TGTGCCAGCAGCGAGGGGACTAGCGGGGGCCAAGAGACCCAGTACTTC
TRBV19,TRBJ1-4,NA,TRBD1,CASSAPGQASLNEKLFF,TGTGCCAGTAGTGCGCCGGGACAGGCGTCCCTCAATGAAAAACTGTTTTTT
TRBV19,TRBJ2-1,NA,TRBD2,CASSIDFGVGAGGQNEQFF,TGTGCCAGTAGTATAGACTTTGGGGTTGGAGCGGGGGGGCAGAATGAGCAGTTCTTC
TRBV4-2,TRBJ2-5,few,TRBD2,CASSLGLAGRGETQYF,TGTGCCAGCAGCCTAGGACTAGCGGGTCGGGGGGAGACCCAGTACTTC
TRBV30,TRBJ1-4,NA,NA,CAWSVSAGEKLFF,TGTGCCTGGAGTGTATCTGCGGGGGAAAAACTGTTTTTT
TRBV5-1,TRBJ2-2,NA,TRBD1,CASSTGGAYTGELFF,TGCGCCAGCAGCACAGGGGGCGCCTACACCGGGGAGCTGTTTTTT
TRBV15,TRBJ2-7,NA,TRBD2,CATSTWGGTYEQYF,TGTGCCACCAGCACTTGGGGGGGGACCTACGAGCAGTACTTC